The source of this T cell receptor beta chain is a study of blood T cell repertoires in COVID-19. The table lists this clone with a few counts. Measured with immunoSEQ multiplex PCR; TCRdb has only the in-frame clones, and not every one. Among hundreds of thousands of clones listed, around nine tenths were seen once. The germline CDR1 and CDR2 sequences are SGHKS and YYEKEE (reference sequence). V was cut by 0 bases and J by 4 bases, with 11 bases left in between. The CDR3 extends over 14 amino acids. Sequencing input: peripheral blood. The TCR originated in a man in his fifties or sixties with acute or convalescent COVID-19. The chain uses TRBV5-5 and TRBJ2-7, with D perhaps matching TRBD1 (6 bases). CDR3 in amino acids: CASSLVRGPYEQYF. The CDR3 DNA is TGTGCCAGCAGCTTGGTCAGGGGCCCTTACGAGCAGTACTTC.